The source of this T cell receptor beta chain is a study of shared clonotypes between healthy human individuals. Germline V gene sequence: CDR1 SGHNT, CDR2 YYREEE (reference sequence). Trimming took 4 bases from V and 4 from J; bases not matched to a gene: 8. The CDR3 runs 16 residues. The sample holds one count of this clone. Sequencing was performed with immunoSEQ multiplex PCR; in TCRdb, only in-frame clones are kept and a portion is missing. The sample carries about 2 million clones, 95% recorded once. Sequencing used naive CD4+ T cells sorted from blood. Subset given: CD45RA+ positively selected. This clonotype was obtained from a young man in good health. The rearrangement uses TRBV5-4 and TRBJ2-5; TRBD1 aligns across 12 bases. CDR3 nucleotides: TGTGCCAGCAGCCATCCGGGACAGGGGGCCCTAGAGACCCAGTACTTC. Its translation: CASSHPGQGALETQYF.